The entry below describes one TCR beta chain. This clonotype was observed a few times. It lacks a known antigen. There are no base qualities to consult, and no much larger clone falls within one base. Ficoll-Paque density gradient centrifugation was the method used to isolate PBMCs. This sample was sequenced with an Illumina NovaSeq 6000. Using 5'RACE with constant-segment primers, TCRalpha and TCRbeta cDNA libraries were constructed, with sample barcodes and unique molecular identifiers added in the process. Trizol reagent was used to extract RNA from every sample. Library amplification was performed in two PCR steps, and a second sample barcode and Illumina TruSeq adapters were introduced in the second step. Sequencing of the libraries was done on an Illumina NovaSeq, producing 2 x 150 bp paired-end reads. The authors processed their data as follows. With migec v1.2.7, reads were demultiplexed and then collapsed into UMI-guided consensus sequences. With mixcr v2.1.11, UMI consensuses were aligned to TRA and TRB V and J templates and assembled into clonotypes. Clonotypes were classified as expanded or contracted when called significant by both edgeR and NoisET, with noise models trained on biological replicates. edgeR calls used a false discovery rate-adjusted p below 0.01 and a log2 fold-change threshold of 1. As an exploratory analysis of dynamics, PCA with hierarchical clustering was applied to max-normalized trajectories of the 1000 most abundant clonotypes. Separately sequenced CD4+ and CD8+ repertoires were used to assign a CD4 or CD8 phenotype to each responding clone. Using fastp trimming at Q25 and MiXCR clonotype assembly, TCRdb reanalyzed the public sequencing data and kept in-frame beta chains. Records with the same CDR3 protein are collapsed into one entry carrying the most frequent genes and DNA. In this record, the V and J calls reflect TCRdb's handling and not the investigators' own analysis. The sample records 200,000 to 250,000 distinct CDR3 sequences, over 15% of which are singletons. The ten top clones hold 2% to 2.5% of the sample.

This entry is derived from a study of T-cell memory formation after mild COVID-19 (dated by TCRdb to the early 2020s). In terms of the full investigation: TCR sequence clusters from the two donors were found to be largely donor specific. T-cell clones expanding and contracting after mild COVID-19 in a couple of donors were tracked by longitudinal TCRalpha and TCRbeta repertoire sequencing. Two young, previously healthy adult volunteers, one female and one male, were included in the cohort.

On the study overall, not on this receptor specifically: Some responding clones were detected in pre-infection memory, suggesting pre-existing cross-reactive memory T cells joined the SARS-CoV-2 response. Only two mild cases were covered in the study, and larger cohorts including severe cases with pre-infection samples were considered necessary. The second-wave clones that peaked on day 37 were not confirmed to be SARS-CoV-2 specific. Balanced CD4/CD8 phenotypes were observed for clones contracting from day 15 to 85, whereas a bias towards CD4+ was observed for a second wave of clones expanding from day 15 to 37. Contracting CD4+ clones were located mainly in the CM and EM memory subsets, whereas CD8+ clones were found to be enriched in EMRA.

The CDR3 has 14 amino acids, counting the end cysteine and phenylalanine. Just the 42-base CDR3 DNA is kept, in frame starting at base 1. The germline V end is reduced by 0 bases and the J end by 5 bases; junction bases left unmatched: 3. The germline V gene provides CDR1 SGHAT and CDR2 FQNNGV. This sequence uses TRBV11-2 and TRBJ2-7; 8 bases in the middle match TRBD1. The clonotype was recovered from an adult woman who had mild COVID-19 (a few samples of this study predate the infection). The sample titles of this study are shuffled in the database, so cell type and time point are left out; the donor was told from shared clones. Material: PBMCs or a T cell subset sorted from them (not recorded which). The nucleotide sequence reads TGTGCCAGCAGCTTAGATCAGGGGGCGAACGAGCAGTACTTC. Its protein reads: CASSLDQGANEQYF.